A selection of T cell receptor beta chains follows, all from one sample in a study of T cell changes during pregnancy in multiple sclerosis. Repertoires were generated with immunoSEQ multiplex PCR, while TCRdb's copy carries only in-frame clones and drops some. The data show about 100,000 clones, 90% to 95% seen once. The sequenced sample was peripheral blood, obtained after pregnancy. The receptors here all came from a female donor with multiple sclerosis, enrolled in a pregnancy study. Each CDR3 is given with its conserved first and last residue. The order of the fields is D gene, V gene, clone size, J gene, CDR3 DNA, CDR3 protein. A D gene is named only where the DNA matches it firmly. Part of the rows lack a size; the others show once, few, many or a class for expanded clones.

>-|TRBV18|-|TRBJ2-2
TGTGCCAGCTCACTGGCAGGGGACGACACCGGGGAGCTGTTTTTT
CASSLAGDDTGELFF
>TRBD1|TRBV30|-|TRBJ1-4
TGTGCCTGGAGTGGCGACAGGGTGGGTGAAAAACTGTTTTTT
CAWSGDRVGEKLFF
>-|TRBV28|-|TRBJ2-7
TGTGCCAGCAGCCCCCCCCGGGGGACCTACGAGCAGTACTTC
CASSPPRGTYEQYF
>TRBD1|TRBV19|-|TRBJ2-1
TGTGCCAGCAGGCCCGGACAGGTCAGCTACAATGAGCAGTTCTTC
CASRPGQVSYNEQFF
>-|TRBV10-2|-|TRBJ2-1
TGCGCCAGCAGTGAGTTCGGGGGATCCTACAATGAGCAGTTCTTC
CASSEFGGSYNEQFF
>TRBD1|TRBV30|-|TRBJ1-5
TGTGCCTGGAGTGGACAGGGTCGACAGCCCCAGCATTTT
CAWSGQGRQPQHF
>-|TRBV6-1|-|TRBJ2-5
TGTGCCAGCAGTGAAGCTTGGGCAGATCAAGAGACCCAGTACTTC
CASSEAWADQETQYF
>TRBD2|TRBV6-5|-|TRBJ2-2
TGTGCCAGCAGTTACCTTCTAGCGGGACTTATTGGGGAGCTGTTTTTT
CASSYLLAGLIGELFF
>-|TRBV27|once|TRBJ1-2
TGTGCCAGCAGTTTAACACCGCAGGGGACCCACACGGTTAACTATGGCTACACCTTC
CASSLTPQGTHTVNYGYTF
>-|TRBV5-5|-|TRBJ2-7
TGTGCCAGCAGCTTCGGTTACGAGCAGTACTTC
CASSFGYEQYF
>TRBD1|TRBV2|-|TRBJ2-7
TGTGCCAGCAGTACTACCGCGGACAGGGATAATACCTACGAGCAGTACTTC
CASSTTADRDNTYEQYF
>-|TRBV19|-|TRBJ2-7
TGTGCCAGTATGGGTGGGGGCCCTATCTACGAGCAGTACTTC
CASMGGGPIYEQYF
>TRBD2|TRBV15|-|TRBJ2-1
TGTGCCACCAGCACTCGGGAGGGCTCCTACAATGAGCAGTTCTTC
CATSTREGSYNEQFF
>-|TRBV10-2|once|TRBJ2-3
TGCGCCAGCAGTGACGTTCTTGGTAGTAGGGGGACCGATACGCAGTATTTT
CASSDVLGSRGTDTQYF
>TRBD2|TRBV11-3|-|TRBJ2-1
TGTGCCAGCAGCTTTACGCTAGCGGGAGAAGATGAGCAGTTCTTC
CASSFTLAGEDEQFF
>-|TRBV6-6|once|TRBJ2-2
TGTGCCAGCACCGAGTATAGGCCAGGCACCGGGGAGCTGTTTTTT
CASTEYRPGTGELFF
>-|TRBV2|-|TRBJ2-5
TGTGCCAGCAGCGAATCGAGGACTCGACGGGAGACCCAGTACTTC
CASSESRTRRETQYF
>TRBD1|TRBV29-1|few|TRBJ1-1
TGCAGCGCCTCAGGGGGCGCGAACACTGAAGCTTTCTTT
CSASGGANTEAFF
>-|TRBV18|-|TRBJ1-3
TGTGCCAGCTCACCACGTCACCATCAGGGGAGCTCTGGAAACACCATATATTTT
CASSPRHHQGSSGNTIYF
>-|TRBV27|-|TRBJ1-4
TGTGCCAGCAAAATGGGGGGGCTCGAAAAACTGTTTTTT
CASKMGGLEKLFF
>TRBD2|TRBV27|-|TRBJ2-7
TGTGCCAGCAGTTTCGGGGGGGGCTACGAGCAGTACTTC
CASSFGGGYEQYF
>TRBD1|TRBV18|-|TRBJ1-1
TGTGCCAGCTCACCACCGACAGGGCGAACTGAAGCTTTCTTT
CASSPPTGRTEAFF
>TRBD1|TRBV9|-|TRBJ2-4
TGTGCCAGCAGCGTCGGTAAGGGGGCCGGCATTCAGTACTTC
CASSVGKGAGIQYF
>TRBD1|TRBV19|-|TRBJ1-5
TGTGCCAGTAGTAAGACAGGGAACAATCAGCCCCAGCATTTT
CASSKTGNNQPQHF
>-|TRBV11-1|-|TRBJ2-2
TGTGCCAGCAGCCCCTGGACAGCCGGGCCGAACACCGGGGAGCTGTTTTTT
CASSPWTAGPNTGELFF
>-|TRBV7-9|once|TRBJ2-7
TGTGCCAGCAGCCCCAAAAGCGGTTCCTACGAGCAGTACTTC
CASSPKSGSYEQYF
>TRBD2|TRBV28|-|TRBJ2-1
TGTGCCAGCAGTTTAGGCGGACTAGTATCAGAGCAGTTCTTC
CASSLGGLVSEQFF
>TRBD2|TRBV7-2|-|TRBJ2-7
TGTGCCAGCAGCCAGCTACTAGCGGGAGTATATGAGCAGTACTTC
CASSQLLAGVYEQYF
>-|TRBV7-9|-|TRBJ2-4
TGTGCCAGCAGCTTAGGGACACCGATAGCCAAAAACATTCAGTACTTC
CASSLGTPIAKNIQYF
>TRBD1|TRBV10-2|-|TRBJ1-5
TGCGCCAGCAGTGAGGGGGACAGACAGAATCAGCCCCAGCATTTT
CASSEGDRQNQPQHF
>-|TRBV27|-|TRBJ2-7
TGTGCCAGCAGCCACGGATCACTCGGGGCCTACGAGCAGTACTTC
CASSHGSLGAYEQYF
>TRBD2|TRBV30|-|TRBJ2-1
TGTGCCTGGAGAGAAAGGCTAGCGGGTTACGAGCAGTTCTTC
CAWRERLAGYEQFF
>TRBD2|TRBV5-5|-|TRBJ2-1
TGTGCCAGCAGCTTGGTAGGACTAGCGGGTCCATCCGCCTACAATGAGCAGTTCTTC
CASSLVGLAGPSAYNEQFF
>TRBD1|TRBV19|-|TRBJ1-4
TGTGCCACCTCGACAGGGGCTAATGAAAAACTGTTTTTT
CATSTGANEKLFF
>TRBD1|TRBV19|-|TRBJ1-2
TGTGCCACCTCGGGACAGCTCTATGGCTACACCTTC
CATSGQLYGYTF
>TRBD2|TRBV29-1|-|TRBJ2-7
TGCAGCGTTCTAGCGGGGGGCAGCTCCTACGAGCAGTACTTC
CSVLAGGSSYEQYF
>-|TRBV4-1|-|TRBJ2-1
TGCGCCAGCAGCTCAACAAATTTACTAGCAAACTCCTACAATGAGCAGTTCTTC
CASSSTNLLANSYNEQFF
>-|TRBV5-1|-|TRBJ2-7
TGCGCCAGCAGCTTCAGGTTACCCCTAGGGAGATACGAGCAGTACTTC
CASSFRLPLGRYEQYF
>-|TRBV28|-|TRBJ1-5
TGTGCCAGCAGTTCAGGGATTGATGGGTATAGCAATCAGCCCCAGCATTTT
CASSSGIDGYSNQPQHF
>-|TRBV6-6|-|TRBJ2-3
TGTGCCAGCAGCGTAGGGACTAGCACAGATACGCAGTATTTT
CASSVGTSTDTQYF
>TRBD2|TRBV29-1|-|TRBJ2-1
TGCAGCGTCGACGGACTAGCGGGAGGCAATGAGCAGTTCTTC
CSVDGLAGGNEQFF
>-|TRBV29-1|once|TRBJ1-1
TGCAGCGTTGAAGGGCTGGGCAGGGGATTGAACACTGAAGCTTTCTTT
CSVEGLGRGLNTEAFF
>TRBD1|TRBV29-1|-|TRBJ1-2
TGCAGCGTTGATGGACAGGGGGAAGCGGGGAACTATGGCTACACCTTC
CSVDGQGEAGNYGYTF
>-|TRBV27|-|TRBJ2-7
TGTGCCAGCAGTTTAGCCCCGGACAACTCCTACGAGCAGTACTTC
CASSLAPDNSYEQYF
>TRBD2|TRBV5-4|-|TRBJ2-1
TGTGCCAGCAGCTTCCGGCGGGAGAAAGGTGGTGAGCAGTTCTTC
CASSFRREKGGEQFF
>TRBD1|TRBV9|-|TRBJ2-7
TGTGCCAGCAGCGTATTGGGGACAGCGATCTACGAGCAGTACTTC
CASSVLGTAIYEQYF
>-|TRBV4-1|-|TRBJ2-1
TGCGCCAGCAGCCAAGAGGGACAATACAATGAGCAGTTCTTC
CASSQEGQYNEQFF
>TRBD2|TRBV7-2|-|TRBJ2-3
TGTGCCAGCAGCTTAGTGGGACTAGCGGGAGTTGTAGATACGCAGTATTTT
CASSLVGLAGVVDTQYF
>-|TRBV18|-|TRBJ1-2
TGTGCCAGCTCATCGCGGGGAGAGGGAGATGGCTACACCTTC
CASSSRGEGDGYTF
>TRBD1|TRBV2|-|TRBJ1-4
TGTGCCAGCAGAGGGACAGATCGTTATAACGAAAAACTGTTTTTT
CASRGTDRYNEKLFF
>-|TRBV19|-|TRBJ1-1
TGTGCCAGTAGTCCGCCACAGAACACTGAAGCTTTCTTT
CASSPPQNTEAFF
>TRBD1|TRBV7-3|once|TRBJ2-6
TGTGCCAGCAGCCTGACAGGGGATGGCTCTGGGGCCAACGTCCTGACTTTC
CASSLTGDGSGANVLTF
>-|TRBV4-3|-|TRBJ2-7
TGCGCCAGCAGCCAACTGCGAGGAGGCGAGCAGTACTTC
CASSQLRGGEQYF
>-|TRBV5-1|-|TRBJ1-4
TGCGCCAGCAGTCGAGGAACGTTAGGTGAAAAACTGTTTTTT
CASSRGTLGEKLFF
>TRBD2|TRBV10-2|-|TRBJ2-7
TGCGCCAGCACCACGGGAGGGGGGCAGTACTTC
CASTTGGGQYF
>-|TRBV28|-|TRBJ1-4
TGTGCCAGCAGCCTGGGACTTAACAATGAAAAACTGTTTTTT
CASSLGLNNEKLFF
>-|TRBV7-6|-|TRBJ1-1
TGTGCCAGCAGCTTAGCGCCGGGTTCGAACACTGAAGCTTTCTTT
CASSLAPGSNTEAFF
>-|TRBV6-6|-|TRBJ1-1
TGTGCCAGCAGCTGGCGGCCGATTACTGAAGCTTTCTTT
CASSWRPITEAFF